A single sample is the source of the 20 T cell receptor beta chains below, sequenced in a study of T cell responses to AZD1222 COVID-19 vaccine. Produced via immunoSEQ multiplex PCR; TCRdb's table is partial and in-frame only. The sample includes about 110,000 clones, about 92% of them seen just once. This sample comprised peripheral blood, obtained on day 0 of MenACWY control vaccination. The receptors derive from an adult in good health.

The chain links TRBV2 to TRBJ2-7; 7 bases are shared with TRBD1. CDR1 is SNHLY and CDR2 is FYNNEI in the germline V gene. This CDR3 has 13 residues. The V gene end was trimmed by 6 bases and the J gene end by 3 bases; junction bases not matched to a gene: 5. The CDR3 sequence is CASRGDSIYEQYF. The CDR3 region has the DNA TGTGCCAGCAGGGGGGACAGCATCTACGAGCAGTACTTC.

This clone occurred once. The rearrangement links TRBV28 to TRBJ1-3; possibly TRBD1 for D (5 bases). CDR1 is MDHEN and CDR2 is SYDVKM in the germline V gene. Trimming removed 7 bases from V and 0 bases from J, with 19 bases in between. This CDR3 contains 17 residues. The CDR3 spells CASTKDYGAISGNTIYF. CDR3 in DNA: TGTGCCAGCACCAAGGACTATGGGGCGATCTCTGGAAACACCATATATTTT.

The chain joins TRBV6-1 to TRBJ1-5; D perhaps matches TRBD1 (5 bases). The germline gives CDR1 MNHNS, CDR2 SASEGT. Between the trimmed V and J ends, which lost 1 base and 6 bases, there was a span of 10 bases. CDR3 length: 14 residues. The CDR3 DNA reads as TGTGCCAGCAGTGAAGGTGGGGCAGGTCAGCCCCAGCATTTT. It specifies CASSEGGAGQPQHF.

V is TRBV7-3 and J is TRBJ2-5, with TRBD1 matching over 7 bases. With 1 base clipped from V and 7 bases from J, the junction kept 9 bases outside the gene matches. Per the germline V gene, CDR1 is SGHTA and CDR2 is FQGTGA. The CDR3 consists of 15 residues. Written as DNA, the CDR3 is TGTGCCAGCAGCTTAAGAGGGGGCCCCCTACGGACCCAGTACTTC. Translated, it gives CASSLRGGPLRTQYF. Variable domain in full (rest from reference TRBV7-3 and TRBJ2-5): GAGVSQTPSNKVTEKGKYVELRCDPISGHTALYWYRQSLGQGPEFLIYFQGTGAADDSGLPNDRFFAVRPEGSVSTLKIQRTERGDSAVYLCASSLRGGPLRTQYFGPGTRLLVL.

CDR3 region: CASSSVATNEKLFF. The CDR3 DNA follows: TGTGCCAGCAGTTCAGTTGCAACTAATGAAAAACTGTTTTTT. The chain joins TRBV27 to TRBJ1-4, with D uncertain. CDR1 and CDR2 (germline): MNHEY, SMNVEV (reference sequence). V lost 4 bases and J 0 bases, leaving 6 bases between the germline ends. CDR3 length equals 14 residues.

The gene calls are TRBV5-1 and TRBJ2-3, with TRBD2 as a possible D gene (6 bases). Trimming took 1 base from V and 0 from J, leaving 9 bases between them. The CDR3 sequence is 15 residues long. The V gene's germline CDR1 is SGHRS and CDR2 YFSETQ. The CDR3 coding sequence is TGCGCCAGCAGCTTGTGGGGGGTGAGCACAGATACGCAGTATTTT. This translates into CASSLWGVSTDTQYF.

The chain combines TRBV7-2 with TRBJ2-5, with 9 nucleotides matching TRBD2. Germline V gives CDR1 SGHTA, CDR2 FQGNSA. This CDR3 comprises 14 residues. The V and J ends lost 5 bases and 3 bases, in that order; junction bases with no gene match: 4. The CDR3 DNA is TGTGCCAGCAGCCCCGGACTAGCGAAAGAGACCCAGTACTTC. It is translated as CASSPGLAKETQYF.

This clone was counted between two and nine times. The CDR3 DNA reads TGTGCCAGCAGCGGGGGACCGAACTATGGCTACACCTTC. It codes for CASSGGPNYGYTF. This rearrangement joins TRBV5-6 to TRBJ1-2; a weak D match, TRBD1 (5 bases). The V gene's germline CDR1 is SGHDT and CDR2 YYEEEE. The CDR3 runs 13 residues. Between the trimmed V and J ends, which lost 4 bases and 2 bases, there was a span of 9 bases.

CDR3 in amino acids: CASRYRQELMNTEAFF. The CDR3 DNA follows: TGTGCCAGCAGATATAGACAGGAACTCATGAACACTGAAGCTTTCTTT. The J gene is TRBJ1-1, the V gene TRBV5-6; D possibly corresponds to TRBD1 (6 bases). Germline-derived CDR1 and CDR2 are SGHDT and YYEEEE. Trimming took 5 bases from V and 0 from J, leaving 17 bases between them. This CDR3 is built from 16 residues.

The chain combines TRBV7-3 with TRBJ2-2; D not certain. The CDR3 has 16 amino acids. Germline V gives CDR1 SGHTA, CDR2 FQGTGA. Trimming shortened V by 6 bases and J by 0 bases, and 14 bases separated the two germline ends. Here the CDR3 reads CASRIYHGSNTGELFF. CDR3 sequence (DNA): TGTGCCAGCAGGATCTACCACGGCTCGAACACCGGGGAGCTGTTTTTT.

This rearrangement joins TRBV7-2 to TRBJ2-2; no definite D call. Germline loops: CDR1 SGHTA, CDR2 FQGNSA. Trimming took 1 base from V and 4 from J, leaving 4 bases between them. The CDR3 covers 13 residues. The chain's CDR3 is CASSLGGTGELFF. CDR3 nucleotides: TGTGCCAGCAGCTTAGGAGGCACCGGGGAGCTGTTTTTT. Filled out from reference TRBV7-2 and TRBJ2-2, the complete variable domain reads GAGVSQSPSNKVTEKGKDVELRCDPISGHTALYWYRQSLGQGLEFLIYFQGNSAPDKSGLPSDRFSAERTGGSVSTLTIQRTQQEDSAVYLCASSLGGTGELFFGEGSRLTVL.

The CDR3 is CASSSGGQGGYGYTF. For the CDR3, the DNA is TGCGCCAGCAGCTCCGGGGGCCAAGGGGGCTATGGCTACACCTTC. This chain links TRBV5-1 with TRBJ1-2; TRBD1 might be the D (6 bases). Germline CDR1 and CDR2: SGHRS and YFSETQ. This CDR3 region has 15 residues. Trimming cost V 3 bases and J 4 bases, with 16 bases left between them.

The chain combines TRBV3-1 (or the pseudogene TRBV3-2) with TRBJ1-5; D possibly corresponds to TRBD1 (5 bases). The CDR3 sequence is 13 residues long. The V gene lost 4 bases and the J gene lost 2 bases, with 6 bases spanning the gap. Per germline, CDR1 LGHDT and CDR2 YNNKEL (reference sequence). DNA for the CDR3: TGTGCCAGCAGCCCGGGGGGCAATCAGCCCCAGCATTTT. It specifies CASSPGGNQPQHF.

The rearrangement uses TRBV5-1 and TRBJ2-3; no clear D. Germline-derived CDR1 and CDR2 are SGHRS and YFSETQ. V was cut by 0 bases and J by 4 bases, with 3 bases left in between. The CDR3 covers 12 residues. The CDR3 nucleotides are TGCGCCAGCAGCTTGGTATCAGATACGCAGTATTTT. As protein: CASSLVSDTQYF. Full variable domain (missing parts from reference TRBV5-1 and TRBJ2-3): KAGVTQTPRYLIKTRGQQVTLSCSPISGHRSVSWYQQTPGQGLQFLFEYFSETQRNKGNFPGRFSGRQFSNSRSEMNVSTLELGDSALYLCASSLVSDTQYFGPGTRLTVL.

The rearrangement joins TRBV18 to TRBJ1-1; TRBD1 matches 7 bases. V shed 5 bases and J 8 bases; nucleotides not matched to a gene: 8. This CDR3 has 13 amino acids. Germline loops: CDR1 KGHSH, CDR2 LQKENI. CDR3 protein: CASSNTEGAEAFF. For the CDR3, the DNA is TGTGCCAGCTCAAATACAGAGGGGGCCGAAGCTTTCTTT.

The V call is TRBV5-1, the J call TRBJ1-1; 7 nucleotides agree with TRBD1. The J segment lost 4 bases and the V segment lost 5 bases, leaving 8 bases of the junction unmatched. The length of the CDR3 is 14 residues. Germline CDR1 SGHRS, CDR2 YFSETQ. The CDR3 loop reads CASRPTGTGTEAFF. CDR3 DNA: TGCGCCAGCAGGCCGACAGGGACGGGCACTGAAGCTTTCTTT.

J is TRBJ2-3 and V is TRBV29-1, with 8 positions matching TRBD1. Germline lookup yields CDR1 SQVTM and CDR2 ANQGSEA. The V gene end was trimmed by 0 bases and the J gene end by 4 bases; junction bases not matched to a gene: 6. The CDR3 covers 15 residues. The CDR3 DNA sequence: TGCAGCGTTGAAGATCAGGGGGCAGGGGCAGATACGCAGTATTTT. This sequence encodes CSVEDQGAGADTQYF.

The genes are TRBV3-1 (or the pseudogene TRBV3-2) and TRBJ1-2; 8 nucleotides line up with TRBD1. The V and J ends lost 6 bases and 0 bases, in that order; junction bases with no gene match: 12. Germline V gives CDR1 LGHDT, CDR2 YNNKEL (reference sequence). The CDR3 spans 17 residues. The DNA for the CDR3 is TGTGCCAGCAGTAATGCGCCGACAGGGGATACTAACTATGGCTACACCTTC. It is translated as CASSNAPTGDTNYGYTF.

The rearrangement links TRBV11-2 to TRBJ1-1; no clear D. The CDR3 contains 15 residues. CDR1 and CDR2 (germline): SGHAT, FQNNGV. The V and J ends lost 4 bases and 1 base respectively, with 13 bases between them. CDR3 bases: TGTGCCAGCAGCTCCCTGCGGACGGCGAACACTGAAGCTTTCTTT. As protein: CASSSLRTANTEAFF.

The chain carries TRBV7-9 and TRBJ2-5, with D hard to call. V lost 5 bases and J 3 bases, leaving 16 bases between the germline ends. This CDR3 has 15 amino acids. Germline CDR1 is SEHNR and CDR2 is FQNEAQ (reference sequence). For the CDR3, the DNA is TGTGCCAGCAGCCCTGAGGCCCTAACAGAAGAGACCCAGTACTTC. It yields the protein CASSPEALTEETQYF.